The next 19 T cell receptor beta chains were all read from a single sample in a study of tumor-infiltrating lymphocytes in primary liver carcinoma. Blood RNA originated from unsorted whole blood, with germline DNA additionally extracted. The investigators made TCR beta cDNA from 400 to 550 ng total RNA, using a constant-region primer. Each TCR beta library was derived from three nested multiplex PCR rounds that employed slightly modified ARM-PCR. Investigators reported that the first two PCR rounds, at approximately 11 cycles each, used TRBV1-TRBV30 forward primers with a C-beta reverse primer. TCRdb ran MiXCR on the multiplex PCR reads and lists one entry per CDR3 protein. The sample carries 180,000 or so distinct CDR3 sequences, 50% to 75% recorded once. Source material: peripheral blood. Every receptor here comes from a man aged 40-55 years with primary liver carcinoma and hepatitis B virus infection.

About this clonotype: Just one base apart from a much larger clone, this may be a read error. CDR3 protein: CASSPGAGSYERYF. The CDR3 DNA is TGTGCCAGCAGCCCCGGGGCGGGGTCCTACGAGCGGTACTTC. The chain joins TRBV11-3 to TRBJ2-7; weak D call: TRBD2 (6 bases). This CDR3 is 14 amino acids long. From germline, CDR1 is SGHNT and CDR2 YENEEA.

The DNA for the CDR3 is TGTGCCAGCAGTTTACAGGACAACACAGATACGCAGTATTTT. Protein: CASSLQDNTDTQYF. The V gene is TRBV12-3 or TRBV12-4, the J gene TRBJ2-3; tentative D call: TRBD1 (5 bases). This CDR3 spans 14 amino acids. V lost 2 bases, J lost 2 bases, and 8 bases lay in between.

This clonotype was observed many times. The V call is TRBV10-3, the J call TRBJ2-5; 8 positions agree with TRBD1. The CDR3 consists of 13 residues. Germline V CDR1 and CDR2: ENHRY, SYGVKD. J gave up 3 bases and V 6 bases, and 3 bases lay outside the gene matches. This CDR3 reads CAISGQGKETQYF. The DNA for the CDR3 is TGTGCCATCAGCGGACAGGGCAAAGAGACCCAGTACTTC.

This clonotype was found a few times. The CDR3 sequence: CAWSVEGYSEAFF. The CDR3 DNA sequence: TGTGCCTGGAGTGTAGAGGGTTATTCTGAAGCTTTCTTT. The chain uses TRBV30 and TRBJ1-1, with D unclear. CDR3 length: 13 residues. The germline gives CDR1 GTSNPN, CDR2 SVGIG (reference sequence). Trimming cost V 0 bases and J 6 bases, with 11 bases left between them.

The chain couples TRBV11-2 to TRBJ2-7, with D uncertain. Germline V gene sequence: CDR1 SGHAT, CDR2 FQNNGV. The V end was cut by 1 base, the J end by 10 bases, with 14 bases between. CDR3 length: 13 residues. CDR3 in amino acids: CASSLGRHPRQYF. The CDR3 DNA reads TGTGCCAGCAGCTTAGGGCGGCATCCGCGACAGTACTTC. The full variable domain, rest sourced from reference TRBV11-2 and TRBJ2-7, is EAGVAQSPRYKIIEKRQSVAFWCNPISGHATLYWYQQILGQGPKLLIQFQNNGVVDDSQLPKDRFSAERLKGVDSTLKIQPAKLEDSAVYLCASSLGRHPRQYFGPGTRLTVT.

In this sample, this clonotype turned up a few times. This chain joins TRBV6-5 and TRBJ2-6, with TRBD1 as a possible D gene (6 bases). The length of the CDR3 is 18 residues. V lost 4 bases and J lost 1, with 17 bases in between. Germline V gives CDR1 MNHEY, CDR2 SVGAGI. The CDR3 reads CASSLTGNQRSGANVLTF. In nucleotides, the CDR3 is TGTGCCAGCAGTTTAACAGGGAATCAAAGATCTGGGGCCAACGTCCTGACTTTC.

Concerning this clonotype itself: One end of the junction varies from germline; a read error may be responsible. The chain couples TRBV11-2 to TRBJ2-5; a weak D match, TRBD2 (7 bases). CDR1 is SGHAT and CDR2 is FQNNGV in the germline V gene. The CDR3 has 13 amino acids. The CDR3 region is CTSSPGAGEIQYF. The CDR3 DNA reads TGTACCAGCAGCCCGGGGGCGGGAGAGATCCAGTACTTC.

V usage is TRBV7-3 and J usage is TRBJ1-1; D uncertain. The CDR3 is 13 residues long. Germline loops: CDR1 SGHTA, CDR2 FQGTGA. The ends were cut back, 6 bases at V and 11 bases at J, with 19 bases in the middle. The CDR3 spells CASSPAPSGEAFF. CDR3 coding DNA: TGTGCCAGCAGTCCCGCCCCATCCGGGGAGGCTTTCTTT.

V gene TRBV6-5 combines with J gene TRBJ2-7; TRBD1 matches at 8 bases. Germline V lookup: CDR1 MNHEY, CDR2 SVGAGI. The CDR3 extends over 14 amino acids. V was pared by 4 bases and J by 2 bases, with 4 bases of the junction left unmatched. The CDR3, as DNA: TGTGCCAGCAGTTTTCGGACAGGGCCCTACGAGCAGTACTTC. It encodes CASSFRTGPYEQYF.

CDR3 DNA sequence: TGTGCCAGCAGCTTGCTTGGTGGAGGGGCCAAAAACATTCAGTACTTC. Protein product: CASSLLGGGAKNIQYF. The chain employs TRBV7-8 and TRBJ2-4; tentatively, D is TRBD2 (6 bases). The germline gives CDR1 SGHVS, CDR2 FQNEAQ. The length of the CDR3 is 16 residues. Trimming cost V 3 bases and J 1 base, with 13 bases left between them.

The chain couples TRBV4-1 to TRBJ2-3, with 9 bases lining up with TRBD1. The CDR3 sequence is 16 residues long. CDR1 and CDR2 (germline): MGHRA, YSYEKL. V dropped 6 bases and J dropped 4; count of bases not matched to a gene: 11. CDR3 in DNA: TGCGCCAGCAGGCAAATAACAGGGGGCGGTTCAGATACGCAGTATTTT. Translating it yields CASRQITGGGSDTQYF.

This clonotype was found many times. This chain uses TRBV11-2 with TRBJ1-5; D is unclear. Germline V gene data show CDR1 as SGHAT and CDR2 as FQNNGV. This CDR3 is 14 amino acids long. Trimming took off 4 bases at V and 4 bases at J, with 11 bases between the two ends. CDR3 nucleotides: TGTGCCAGCAGCTCCCGGCCCGGGAATCAGCCCCAGCATTTT. Encoded protein: CASSSRPGNQPQHF. Drawing the rest from reference TRBV11-2 and TRBJ1-5, the complete variable domain is EAGVAQSPRYKIIEKRQSVAFWCNPISGHATLYWYQQILGQGPKLLIQFQNNGVVDDSQLPKDRFSAERLKGVDSTLKIQPAKLEDSAVYLCASSSRPGNQPQHFGDGTRLSIL.

The V and J genes are TRBV2 and TRBJ2-1; 9 nucleotides agree with TRBD2. CDR1 is SNHLY and CDR2 is FYNNEI in the germline V gene. The CDR3 loop spans 19 amino acids. V shed 8 bases, J shed 0 bases, and the junction held 17 bases outside the gene matches. The CDR3, as DNA: TGTGCCAGCCTTAAGTCGCGGGGGGGCCCGAGAAGCTCCTACAATGAGCAGTTCTTC. Translated, it gives CASLKSRGGPRSSYNEQFF.

In DNA, the CDR3 is TGCGCCAGCAGCCCTCAAACTGGCATGAACACTGAAGCTTTCTTT. Protein: CASSPQTGMNTEAFF. This chain joins TRBV4-1 and TRBJ1-1; no firm D call. The CDR3 has 15 amino acids. Germline V gene data show CDR1 as MGHRA and CDR2 as YSYEKL. The V end was cut by 4 bases, the J end by 0 bases, with 12 bases between.

This clonotype was picked up one time. This CDR3 is missing its conserved last phenylalanine or tryptophan, likely due to a read error. The CDR3 sequence: CASSQASTIYS. The DNA of the CDR3 is TGCGCCAGCAGCCAAGCTAGCACCATATATTCT. The chain couples TRBV4-1 to TRBJ1-3, with D hard to call. Trimming pared 1 base from V and 9 bases from J, leaving 4 bases between. This CDR3 region has 11 residues. Germline values: CDR1 MGHRA, CDR2 YSYEKL.

Points on this clonotype: Since a much larger clone is just one base distant, this may be a read error. This CDR3 fails to terminate in the conserved phenylalanine or tryptophan, so it likely reflects a read error. This rearrangement joins TRBV11-2 to TRBJ2-4; D unclear. The V gene lost 4 bases and the J gene lost 3 bases, with 10 bases spanning the gap. Germline V gives CDR1 SGHAT, CDR2 FQNNGV. CDR3 size: 14 residues. The CDR3 sequence is CASSYLNNKNIQYS. As DNA, the CDR3 is TGTGCCAGCAGCTATCTCAATAACAAAAACATTCAGTACTCC.

A few counts support this clonotype. This chain uses TRBV5-5 with TRBJ2-3; TRBD2 matches 8 bases. This CDR3 has 16 residues. Germline CDR1 reads SGHKS; CDR2 reads YYEKEE (reference sequence). J was trimmed by 2 bases and V by 4 bases; bases with no gene match: 9. CDR3 coding DNA: TGTGCCAGCAGCCGACTACTAGCGGAGATCACAGATACGCAGTATTTT. Translated: CASSRLLAEITDTQYF.

Of note for this clonotype: Sequence at one end of the junction differs from germline and may be a read error. The chain is built from TRBV11-2 and TRBJ2-6, with D perhaps TRBD1 or TRBD2 (6 bases each). From germline, CDR1 is SGHAT and CDR2 FQNNGV. The CDR3 sequence is 14 residues long. The CDR3 DNA follows: TGCGCCAGCAGCCCGACATGGGGGGCCAAGGTCCTGAGTTTC. Its translation: CASSPTWGAKVLSF.

Remarks on this clonotype: This may come from a read error, since a much larger clone is one base off. The gene calls are TRBV11-2 and TRBJ1-3; D is ambiguous. This CDR3 is built from 11 residues. Germline V lookup: CDR1 SGHAT, CDR2 FQNNGV. In DNA form, the CDR3 reads TGTGTCAGCAGCTTTGGAAACACCATATATTTT. Its protein is CVSSFGNTIYF.